The rows below give T cell receptor beta chains drawn from one sample of a study of shared clonotypes between healthy human individuals. The method was immunoSEQ multiplex PCR; TCRdb's version includes in-frame clones alone and lacks a portion of them. The top ten hold under 0.65% of the sample, which has more than 1 million clones, 75% to 85% seen once. The material sequenced was memory CD4+ T cells from PBMCs. These receptors all stem from a man aged 18 to 29 in good health. Some clones in this sample may be carry-over from other donors' samples. CDR3s include the opening cysteine and the closing phenylalanine or tryptophan. A D gene is named only where the DNA matches it firmly. Not every row has a clone size; where given, it reads once, few, many or a size class.

clone_size	d_call	j_call	v_call	cdr3_aa	cdr3_nt
.	.	TRBJ2-1	TRBV28	CASLSIPRDEQFF	TGTGCCAGCCTCTCCATACCCCGGGATGAGCAGTTCTTC
.	.	TRBJ1-1	TRBV6-6	CASSYALGDTEAFF	TGTGCCAGCAGTTACGCCCTAGGGGACACTGAAGCTTTCTTT
.	.	TRBJ1-1	TRBV5-6	CASSLGRRNTEAFF	TGTGCCAGCAGCTTGGGCAGGCGGAACACTGAAGCTTTCTTT
.	.	TRBJ2-6	TRBV5-6	CASKNVSGANVLTF	TGTGCCAGCAAAAACGTCTCTGGGGCCAACGTCCTGACTTTC
once	.	TRBJ1-5	TRBV5-6	CASSLFLRGISNQPQHF	TGTGCCAGCAGCTTGTTCTTACGAGGGATCAGCAATCAGCCCCAGCATTTT
.	TRBD2	TRBJ2-7	TRBV29-1	CSAGGLAGDEQYF	TGCAGCGCTGGAGGACTAGCGGGAGACGAGCAGTACTTC
few	TRBD1	TRBJ2-3	TRBV5-4	CASSRTGVSADTQYF	TGTGCCAGCAGCCGAACAGGGGTTTCTGCCGATACGCAGTATTTT
once	.	TRBJ1-2	TRBV10-3	CAISEGRDTLNYGYTF	TGTGCCATCAGTGAGGGTCGGGACACGCTTAACTATGGCTACACCTTC
.	.	TRBJ2-1	TRBV7-2	CASSLSHEGYNEQFF	TGTGCCAGCAGCTTATCCCACGAGGGGTACAATGAGCAGTTCTTC
.	TRBD1	TRBJ2-2	TRBV5-1	CASSPPQGASGTGELFF	TGCGCCAGCAGCCCCCCGCAGGGGGCTTCGGGCACCGGGGAGCTGTTTTTT
.	.	TRBJ2-3	TRBV14	CASSRGQSDTQYF	TGTGCCAGCAGCCGGGGCCAGTCAGATACGCAGTATTTT
.	TRBD2	TRBJ2-1	TRBV4-3	CASSRTTSSGRSNEQFF	TGCGCCAGCAGCCGGACAACTTCTAGCGGGAGGTCCAATGAGCAGTTCTTC
.	.	TRBJ2-2	TRBV30	CAWNSEDTGELFF	TGTGCCTGGAATAGCGAGGACACCGGGGAGCTGTTTTTT
.	TRBD1	TRBJ1-1	TRBV5-1	CASSPITGGNTEAFF	TGCGCCAGCAGCCCGATAACAGGGGGCAACACTGAAGCTTTCTTT
.	.	TRBJ2-7	TRBV30	CACRRGLTHSYEQYF	TGTGCCTGCAGAAGGGGACTCACCCACTCCTACGAGCAGTACTTC
.	TRBD1	TRBJ2-7	TRBV11-2	CASSLTRTGGEQYF	TGTGCCAGCAGTCTTACCCGGACAGGGGGAGAGCAGTACTTC
.	TRBD1	TRBJ2-3	TRBV9	CASSVRPGQGDTQYF	TGTGCCAGCAGCGTTAGACCGGGACAGGGAGATACGCAGTATTTT